This T cell receptor (beta chain) was sequenced for a study of cytomegalovirus exposure and HLA in healthy donors. Study observations and caveats: Rare TCR sequences dominated, though some public TCRs recurred in many donors. It was likely that a cluster of highly shared sequence variants was a sequencing artifact. It was in a later analysis that TCR association rates were seen to vary by HLA locus, highest for DRB1 and lowest for HLA-C.

Details on this clone: Its specificity is unknown.

Vbeta (60) and Jbeta (13) primers were used in the PCR. In the original workflow: An analysis that came later counted roughly 80 million unique TCR beta chains, roughly 11 million shared. The method was immunoSEQ multiplex PCR; TCRdb's version includes in-frame clones alone and lacks a portion of them. V and J calls and clone size are as listed in that table; D and trimming were resolved from the DNA. The sample includes roughly 100,000 clones, around 75% of them seen just once. The V segment lost 0 bases and the J segment 6 bases; nucleotides outside the gene matches: 5. Germline CDR1 reads SGDLS; CDR2 reads YYNGEE. The CDR3 runs 16 residues.

The sequenced sample consisted of PBMCs. The rearrangement links TRBV9 to TRBJ2-5; 13 bases are shared with TRBD2. The receptor's source is a man between 25 and 39 years old in good health and CMV-seronegative. CDR3: CASSVGTSGGLQTQYF. Here the CDR3 DNA reads TGTGCCAGCAGCGTAGGGACTAGCGGGGGATTGCAGACCCAGTACTTC.